This T cell receptor (beta chain) was recovered during a study of blood T cell repertoires in COVID-19. Enrolment of Seattle patients took place during active infection, and they were followed longitudinally. V dropped 0 bases and J dropped 2 bases, with 16 bases sitting between them. This CDR3 has 17 residues. CDR1 and CDR2 (germline): SGHTA, FQGTGA. As originally analysed: From reference gene primer amplification, estimates of nucleated cell counts were derived. Profiled with immunoSEQ multiplex PCR; TCRdb holds only in-frame clones, not every one. For V, J and clone size, that table is used; D and trimming come from the DNA. Counted here are 310,000 or so clones, roughly 87% occurring once; the ten biggest clones make up 7.5% to 10%.

The chain has TRBV7-3 and TRBJ1-2; tentatively, D is TRBD1 (6 bases). Sequenced sample: peripheral blood. The source is a man aged 30 to 45 with COVID-19, enrolled during active disease. CDR3 in amino acids: CASSLTATGHVNYGYTF. The DNA for the CDR3 is TGTGCCAGCAGCTTAACGGCCACGGGACACGTCAACTATGGCTACACCTTC.